This TCR beta chain appears in the sequencing data of a study of blood T cell repertoires in COVID-19. Study-wide context: Specimens from acute and convalescent COVID-19 originated in the United States, Italy and Spain. PBMCs, B-cell-depleted T cells, or T cells provided the cDNA or gDNA that made up the material.

As originally analysed: By means of reference gene primer amplification, nucleated cell counts were estimated. The assay was immunoSEQ multiplex PCR, and TCRdb's table has in-frame clones only and misses some. V and J calls and clone size are as listed in that table; D and trimming were resolved from the DNA. Here the sample spans 200,000 to 300,000 clones, approximately 80% being singletons. Concerning this clone itself: The junction differs from germline at one of its ends, possibly a read error.

The CDR3 covers 14 residues. Germline CDR1 reads SSHAT; CDR2 reads FNYEAQ (reference sequence). Source material: peripheral blood. The chain combines TRBV7-7 with TRBJ2-3; tentatively, D is TRBD1 (6 bases). This TCR came from a woman of 80 years or more with COVID-19, enrolled during active disease. The CDR3 region is CASSLVGGPDTQYF. The CDR3 bases are TGTGCTAGCAGCTTAGTAGGGGGTCCAGATACGCAGTATTTT.